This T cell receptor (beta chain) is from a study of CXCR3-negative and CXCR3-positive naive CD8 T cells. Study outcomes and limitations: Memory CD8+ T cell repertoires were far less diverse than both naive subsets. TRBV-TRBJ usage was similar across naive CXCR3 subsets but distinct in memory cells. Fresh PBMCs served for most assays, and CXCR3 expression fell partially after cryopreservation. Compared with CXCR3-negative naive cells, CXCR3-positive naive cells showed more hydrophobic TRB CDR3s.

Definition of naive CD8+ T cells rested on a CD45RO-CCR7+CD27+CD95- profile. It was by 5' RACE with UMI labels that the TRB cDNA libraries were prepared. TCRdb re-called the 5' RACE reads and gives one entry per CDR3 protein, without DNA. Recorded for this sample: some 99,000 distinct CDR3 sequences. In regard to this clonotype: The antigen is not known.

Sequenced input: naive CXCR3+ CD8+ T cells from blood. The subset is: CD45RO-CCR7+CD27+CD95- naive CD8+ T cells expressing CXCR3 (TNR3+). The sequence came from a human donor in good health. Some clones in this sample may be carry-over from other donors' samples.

The CDR3 reads CASSCRSGGNFNEQFF. This chain links TRBV21-1 with TRBJ2-1; as DNA is missing, the TRBD1 call by TCRdb cannot be tested. TRBV21-1 is given as a pseudogene. CDR3 size: 16 residues.